These T cell receptor beta chains were read from a single sample in a study of cytomegalovirus exposure and HLA in healthy donors. Sequencing was performed with immunoSEQ multiplex PCR; in TCRdb, only in-frame clones are kept and a portion is missing. The table shows under 250,000 clones, with roughly 81% occurring only once. Sequencing was carried out using PBMCs. The receptors come from a girl under 10 years old in good health and CMV-seronegative. CDR3s include the opening cysteine and the closing phenylalanine or tryptophan. The D gene is left open where the match is weak. Where a row states a size, it is once, few, many or the class of an expanded clone; other rows omit it.

j_gene: TRBJ1-2; abundance: NA; v_gene: TRBV6-5; d_gene: NA; CDR3aa: CASSYSHQVGYTF; CDR3nt: TGTGCCAGCAGTTACTCTCATCAGGTTGGCTACACCTTC
j_gene: TRBJ2-3; abundance: NA; v_gene: TRBV7-2; d_gene: NA; CDR3aa: CASRPTGVITDTQYF; CDR3nt: TGTGCCAGCAGACCCACCGGGGTAATCACAGATACGCAGTATTTT
j_gene: TRBJ2-1; abundance: NA; v_gene: TRBV9; d_gene: TRBD2; CDR3aa: CASSVELAAYNEQFF; CDR3nt: TGTGCCAGCAGCGTAGAACTAGCGGCCTACAATGAGCAGTTCTTC
j_gene: TRBJ1-2; abundance: NA; v_gene: TRBV5-1; d_gene: NA; CDR3aa: CASSLGDYGYTF; CDR3nt: TGCGCCAGCAGCTTGGGCGATTATGGCTACACCTTC
j_gene: TRBJ1-1; abundance: NA; v_gene: TRBV7-9; d_gene: NA; CDR3aa: CASSPSRGRYTEAFF; CDR3nt: TGTGCCAGCAGCCCCAGCAGGGGTAGATACACTGAAGCTTTCTTT
j_gene: TRBJ1-2; abundance: NA; v_gene: TRBV20-1; d_gene: NA; CDR3aa: CSARADYGYTF; CDR3nt: TGCAGTGCGAGGGCAGACTATGGCTACACCTTC
j_gene: TRBJ2-7; abundance: NA; v_gene: TRBV7-9; d_gene: NA; CDR3aa: CASSLESGVEQYF; CDR3nt: TGTGCCAGCAGCTTAGAGTCAGGGGTCGAGCAGTACTTC
j_gene: TRBJ2-4; abundance: NA; v_gene: TRBV29-1; d_gene: NA; CDR3aa: CSVVAVPKNIQYF; CDR3nt: TGCAGCGTTGTTGCGGTTCCCAAAAACATTCAGTACTTC
j_gene: TRBJ2-1; abundance: once; v_gene: TRBV4-1; d_gene: TRBD2; CDR3aa: CASSPAGTSGSNEQFF; CDR3nt: TGCGCCAGCAGCCCAGCCGGGACTAGCGGGAGCAATGAGCAGTTCTTC
j_gene: TRBJ2-5; abundance: NA; v_gene: TRBV5-1; d_gene: NA; CDR3aa: CASSPKGETQYF; CDR3nt: TGCGCCAGCAGCCCGAAGGGGGAGACCCAGTACTTC
j_gene: TRBJ2-5; abundance: NA; v_gene: TRBV19; d_gene: NA; CDR3aa: CASSIEHVSETQYF; CDR3nt: TGTGCCAGTAGTATTGAGCACGTTTCAGAGACCCAGTACTTC
j_gene: TRBJ2-7; abundance: NA; v_gene: TRBV29-1; d_gene: NA; CDR3aa: CSVRSRESSYEQYF; CDR3nt: TGCAGCGTGCGTAGCCGCGAGAGCTCCTACGAGCAGTACTTC
j_gene: TRBJ2-1; abundance: NA; v_gene: TRBV19; d_gene: TRBD2; CDR3aa: CASASTSDPYNEQFF; CDR3nt: TGTGCCAGTGCCTCGACTAGCGACCCCTACAATGAGCAGTTCTTC
j_gene: TRBJ1-5; abundance: NA; v_gene: TRBV6-5; d_gene: NA; CDR3aa: CASSFGQYNQPQHF; CDR3nt: TGTGCCAGCAGTTTTGGGCAGTACAATCAGCCCCAGCATTTT
j_gene: TRBJ1-1; abundance: NA; v_gene: TRBV10-3; d_gene: NA; CDR3aa: CAISESGGNTEAFF; CDR3nt: TGTGCCATCAGTGAGTCGGGGGGGAACACTGAAGCTTTCTTT
j_gene: TRBJ1-4; abundance: NA; v_gene: TRBV7-2; d_gene: NA; CDR3aa: CASSFGANEKLFF; CDR3nt: TGTGCCAGCAGCTTCGGGGCTAATGAAAAACTGTTTTTT